Detailed here is one T cell receptor (beta chain). This may stem from a read error, because a much larger clone lies one nucleotide away. Each CDR3 protein is one row after TCRdb ran MiXCR on the reads. This sample has under 800,000 distinct CDR3 sequences, with 20% to 30% found just once. This entry comes from a study of T cell repertoires in cytomegalovirus infection. Trimming shortened V by 5 bases and J by 3 bases, and 14 bases separated the two germline ends. CDR1 SGHTA and CDR2 FQGNSA come from the germline V gene. The CDR3 totals 15 residues. V is TRBV7-2 and J is TRBJ2-1; D unclear. Sequencing input: CD8+ T cells from PBMCs. This receptor was taken from a human donor in good health (CMV status not recorded). Some clones in this sample may be carry-over from other donors' samples. The CDR3 protein is CTSSRGSMGYNEQFF. CDR3 DNA: TGTACCAGCAGCCGCGGCTCCATGGGCTACAATGAGCAGTTCTTC.